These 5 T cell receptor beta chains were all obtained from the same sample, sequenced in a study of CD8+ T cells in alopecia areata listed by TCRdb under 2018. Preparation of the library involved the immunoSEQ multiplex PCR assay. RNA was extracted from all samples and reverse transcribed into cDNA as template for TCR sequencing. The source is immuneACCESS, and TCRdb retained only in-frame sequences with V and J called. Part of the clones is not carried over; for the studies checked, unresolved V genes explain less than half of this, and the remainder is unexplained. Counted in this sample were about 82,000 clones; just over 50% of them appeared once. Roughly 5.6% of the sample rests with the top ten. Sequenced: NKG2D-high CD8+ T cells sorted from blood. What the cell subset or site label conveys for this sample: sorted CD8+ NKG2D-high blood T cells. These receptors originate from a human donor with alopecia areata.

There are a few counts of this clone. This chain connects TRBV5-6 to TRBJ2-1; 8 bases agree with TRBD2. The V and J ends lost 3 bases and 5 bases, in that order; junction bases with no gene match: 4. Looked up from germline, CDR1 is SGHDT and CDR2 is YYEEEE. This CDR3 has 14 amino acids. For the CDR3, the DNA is TGTGCCAGCAGCTCGGGACTAGGAGACAATGAGCAGTTCTTC. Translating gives CASSSGLGDNEQFF. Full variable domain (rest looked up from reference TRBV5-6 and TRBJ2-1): DAGVTQSPTHLIKTRGQQVTLRCSPKSGHDTVSWYQQALGQGPQFIFQYYEEEERQRGNFPDRFSGHQFPNYSSELNVNALLLGDSALYLCASSSGLGDNEQFFGPGTRLTVL.

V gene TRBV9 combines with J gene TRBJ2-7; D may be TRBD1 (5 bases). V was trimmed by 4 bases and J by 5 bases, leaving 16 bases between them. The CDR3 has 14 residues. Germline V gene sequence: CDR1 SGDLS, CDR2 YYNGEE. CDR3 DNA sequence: TGTGCCAGCAGCCCGCACTTACAGGCGGACGAGCAGTACTTC. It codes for CASSPHLQADEQYF.

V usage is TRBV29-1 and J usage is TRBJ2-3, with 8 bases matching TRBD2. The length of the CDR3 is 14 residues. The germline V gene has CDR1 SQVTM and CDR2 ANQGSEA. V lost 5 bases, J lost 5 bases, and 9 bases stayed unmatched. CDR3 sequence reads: CSVNRGGPEDTQYF. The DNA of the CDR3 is TGCAGCGTTAATCGCGGGGGGCCCGAAGATACGCAGTATTTT.

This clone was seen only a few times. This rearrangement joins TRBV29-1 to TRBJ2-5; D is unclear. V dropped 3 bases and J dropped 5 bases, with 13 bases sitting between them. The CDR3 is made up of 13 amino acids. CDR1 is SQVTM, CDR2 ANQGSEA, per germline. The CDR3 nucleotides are TGCAGCGTTGATGGCAGACGTGAGGAGACCCAGTACTTC. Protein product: CSVDGRREETQYF.

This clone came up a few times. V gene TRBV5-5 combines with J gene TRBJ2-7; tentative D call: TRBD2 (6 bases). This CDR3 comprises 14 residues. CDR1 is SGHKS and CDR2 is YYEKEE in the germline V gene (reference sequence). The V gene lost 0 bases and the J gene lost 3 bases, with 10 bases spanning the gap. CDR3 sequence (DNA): TGTGCCAGCAGCTTGGTCGGAGCGGGCTACGAGCAGTACTTC. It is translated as CASSLVGAGYEQYF.